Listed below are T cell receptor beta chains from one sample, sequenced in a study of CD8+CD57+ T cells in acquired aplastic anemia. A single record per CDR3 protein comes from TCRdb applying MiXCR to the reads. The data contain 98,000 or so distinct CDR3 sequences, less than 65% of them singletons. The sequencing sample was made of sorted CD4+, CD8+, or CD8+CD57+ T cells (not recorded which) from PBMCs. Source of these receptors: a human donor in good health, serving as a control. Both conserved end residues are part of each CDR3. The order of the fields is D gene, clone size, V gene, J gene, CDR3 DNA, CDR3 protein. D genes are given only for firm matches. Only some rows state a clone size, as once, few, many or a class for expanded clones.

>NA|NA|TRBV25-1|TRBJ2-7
TGTGCCAGCAGCCCCGGGTTTAACCGATACTCCTACGAGCAGTACTTC
CASSPGFNRYSYEQYF
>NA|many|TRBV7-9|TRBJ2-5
TGTGCCAGCAGCTACCCGGGACCAGGAGAGACCCAGTACTTC
CASSYPGPGETQYF
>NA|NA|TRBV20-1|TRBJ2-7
TGCAGTGCTAGTGGAGACAGCTCCTACGAGCAGTACTTC
CSASGDSSYEQYF
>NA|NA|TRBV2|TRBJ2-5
TGTGCCAGCAGTGTCAGGGACGCGGGGACCCAGTACTTC
CASSVRDAGTQYF
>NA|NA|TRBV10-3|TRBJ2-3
TGTGCCATCAGTGAGCAACATGGGGATACGCAGTATTTT
CAISEQHGDTQYF
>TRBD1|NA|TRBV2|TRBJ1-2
TGTGCCAGCCCTAGGGGGCTTATGGGCTATGGCTGCACCTTC
CASPRGLMGYGCTF
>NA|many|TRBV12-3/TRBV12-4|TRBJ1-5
TGTGCCAGCAGGGCCAGCCAGGGCGGCAATCAGCCCCAGCATTTT
CASRASQGGNQPQHF
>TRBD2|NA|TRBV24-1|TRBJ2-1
TGTGCCACCAGTGATCCGGGACTATACAATGGGCAGTTCTTC
CATSDPGLYNGQFF
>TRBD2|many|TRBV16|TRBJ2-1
TGTGCCAGCAGCCGTCTTAGCGGGGGGGTTACAGCGTCCTACAATGAGCAGTTCTTC
CASSRLSGGVTASYNEQFF
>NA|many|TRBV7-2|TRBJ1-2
TGTGCCAGCAGCTTAGCTCCAGGCCGGGACTATGGCTACACCTTC
CASSLAPGRDYGYTF
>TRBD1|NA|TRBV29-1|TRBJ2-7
TGCAGCGCCGGGACAGGGCTGTTCGAGCAGTACTTC
CSAGTGLFEQYF
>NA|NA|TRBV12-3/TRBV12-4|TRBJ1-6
TGTGCCAGCAGATCCGGGGATTCACCCCTCCACTTT
CASRSGDSPLHF
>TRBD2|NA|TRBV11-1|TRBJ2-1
TGTGCCAGCAGCAGAACTAGCGGGGTGAATGAGCAGTTCTTC
CASSRTSGVNEQFF
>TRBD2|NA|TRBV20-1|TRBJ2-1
TGCAGTGCCCAGCGGGGATACAATGAGCAGTTCTTC
CSAQRGYNEQFF
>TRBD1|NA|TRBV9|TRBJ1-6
TGTGCCAGCAGCGGGGACAGGGGGAATTCACCCCTCCACTTT
CASSGDRGNSPLHF
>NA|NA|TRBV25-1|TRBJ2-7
TGTGCCAGCAGTGGGGGGGGCAGGCGCTTCTACGAGCAGTACTTC
CASSGGGRRFYEQYF
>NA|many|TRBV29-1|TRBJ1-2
TGCAGCGTTGAACAGGGGAGTCCTGACTATGGCTACACCTTC
CSVEQGSPDYGYTF
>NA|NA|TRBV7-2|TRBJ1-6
TGTGCCAGCAGCTTAGGGGGGGTTAATTCACCCCTCCACTTT
CASSLGGVNSPLHF
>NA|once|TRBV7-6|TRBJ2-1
TGTGCCAGCAGCTTAGAGCAGGGGCCGAGTGAGCGGTTCTTC
CASSLEQGPSERFF
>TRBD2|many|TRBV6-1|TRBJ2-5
TGTGCCAGTTCCCCGTATCGGCTAGCGGGGACGCGGGAGACCCAGTACTTC
CASSPYRLAGTRETQYF
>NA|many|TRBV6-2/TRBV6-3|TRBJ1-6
TGTGCCAGCATGCCGTCGGGCAGGCCGAATTCACCCCTCCACTTT
CASMPSGRPNSPLHF
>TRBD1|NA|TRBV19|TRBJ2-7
TGTGCCAGTAGTCCTAGCCGGCCAGGGGGCAACGAGCAGTACTTC
CASSPSRPGGNEQYF
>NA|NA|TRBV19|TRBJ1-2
TGTGCCAGCAGTTACAACAGGGTTAACTATGGCTACACCTTC
CASSYNRVNYGYTF
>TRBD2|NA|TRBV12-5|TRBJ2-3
TGTGCTAGTGGCAGTAGCGGGAGCGGCACAGATACGCAGTATTTT
CASGSSGSGTDTQYF
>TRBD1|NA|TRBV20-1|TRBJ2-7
TGCAGTGCTATACCGACAGGGGGGTCGACCTACGAGCAGTACTTC
CSAIPTGGSTYEQYF
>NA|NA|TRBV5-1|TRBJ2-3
TGCGCCAGCAGCGGGCAGGGTACAACAGATACGCAGTATTTT
CASSGQGTTDTQYF
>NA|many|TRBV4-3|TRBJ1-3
TGCGCCAGCAGCCAAGGTAGGGCCTCTGGAAACACCATATATTTT
CASSQGRASGNTIYF
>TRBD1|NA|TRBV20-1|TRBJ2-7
TGCAGTGCTGGAGGGACAGGGTCTAACGAGCAGTACTTC
CSAGGTGSNEQYF
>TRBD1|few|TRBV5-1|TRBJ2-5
TGCGCCAGCAGCTTGGGGCAGGGGGCAGTGAAGGACCAGTACTTC
CASSLGQGAVKDQYF
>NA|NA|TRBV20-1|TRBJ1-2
TGCAGTGCTAGACCCTCGCTTAGCTATGGCTACACCTTC
CSARPSLSYGYTF
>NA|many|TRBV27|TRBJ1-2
TGTGCCAGCAGTAACTACACAGGGTTCGCTAACTATGGCTACACCTTC
CASSNYTGFANYGYTF
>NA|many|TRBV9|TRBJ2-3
TGTGCCAGCAGCGTAGCGGGGGCTTGGACAGATACGCAGTATTTT
CASSVAGAWTDTQYF
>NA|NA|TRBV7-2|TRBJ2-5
TGTGCCAGCAGCTTAATTAGGGGGCAAGAGACCCAGTACTTC
CASSLIRGQETQYF
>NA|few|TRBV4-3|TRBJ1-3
TGCGCCAGCAGCCAAGACCGGGACCCTGGAAACACCATATATTTT
CASSQDRDPGNTIYF
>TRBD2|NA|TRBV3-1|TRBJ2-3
TGTGCCAGCAGCCCTCAAATTAGCGGGGCCGCGGGCACAGATACGCAGTATTTT
CASSPQISGAAGTDTQYF
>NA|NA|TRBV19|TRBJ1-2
TGTGCCAGTAGAAGTGGAACCCCTCGCTACACCTTC
CASRSGTPRYTF
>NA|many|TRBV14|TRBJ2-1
TGTGCCAGTCACCCGCCCGGCAGGTTGAATGAGCAGTTCTTC
CASHPPGRLNEQFF
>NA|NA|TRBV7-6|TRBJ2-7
TGTGCCAGCAGCTTGGGACCGGTCTCCTACGAGCAGTACTTC
CASSLGPVSYEQYF
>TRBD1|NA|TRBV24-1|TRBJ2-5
TGTGCCACCAGTGATTTAGGGGTAGGGGGCGCGGCAGAGACCCAGTACTTC
CATSDLGVGGAAETQYF
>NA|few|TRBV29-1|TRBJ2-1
TGCAGCGTTCCTGTCGGGATCGGCTACAATGAGCAGTTCTTC
CSVPVGIGYNEQFF
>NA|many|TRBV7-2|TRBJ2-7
TGTGCCAGCAGCCCCGTACCAGACTACGAGCAGTACTTC
CASSPVPDYEQYF
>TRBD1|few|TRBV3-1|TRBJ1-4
TGTGCCAGCAGCCAACCCTTGACCGAGGGGGCGATTTCCTTGGATGAAAAACTGTTTTTT
CASSQPLTEGAISLDEKLFF
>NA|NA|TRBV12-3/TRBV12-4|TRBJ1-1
TGTGCCAGCAGTTTTACAGGTGAAGCTTTCTTT
CASSFTGEAFF
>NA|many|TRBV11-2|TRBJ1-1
TGTGCCACCGCTTTGGAGGTTGGCTCTGAAGCTTTCTTT
CATALEVGSEAFF
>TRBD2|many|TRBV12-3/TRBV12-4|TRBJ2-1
TGTGCCAGCAGTTTTCGGGGGGGGGCAGGCAATGAGCAGTTCTTC
CASSFRGGAGNEQFF
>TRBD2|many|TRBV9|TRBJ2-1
TGTGCCAGCAGCGCTAGCGGGGGGGACGCCTACAATGAGCAGTTCTTC
CASSASGGDAYNEQFF
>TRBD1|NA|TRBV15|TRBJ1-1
TGTGCCACCAGCAGAGATGGGTCAGGGGGCACTGAAGCTTTCTTT
CATSRDGSGGTEAFF
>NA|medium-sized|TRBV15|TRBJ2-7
TGTGCCACCAGCAGTTTCGGGTTCCACGAGCAGTACTTC
CATSSFGFHEQYF
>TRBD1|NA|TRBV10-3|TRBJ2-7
TGTGCCATCAGTGAGTCGATTGGGACAGCCTCCTACGAGCAGTACTTC
CAISESIGTASYEQYF
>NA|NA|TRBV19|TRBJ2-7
TGTGCCAGTATGGGCAGTTCCTACGAGCAGTACTTC
CASMGSSYEQYF
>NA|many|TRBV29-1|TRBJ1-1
TGCAGCGTTGAGCAGGCGAACACTGAAGCTTTCTTT
CSVEQANTEAFF
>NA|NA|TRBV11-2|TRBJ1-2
TGTGCCAGCAGCATAGAAGGGGGTTTGACGCGAGGCTACACCTTC
CASSIEGGLTRGYTF